A single sample gave rise to the 32 T cell receptor beta chains below, sequenced in a study of blood T cells in healthy people across ages. Alongside a J-beta primer mix, a sample-barcoded 5' primer served in a second PCR lasting about 7 to 12 cycles. TCRdb reanalysed the 5' RACE reads using MiXCR and keeps one entry per CDR3 protein. This sample has 1,300,000 or so distinct CDR3 sequences, with approximately 59% found just once. Sample: blood. All receptors come from a man younger than 30 in good health.

The rearrangement uses TRBV29-1 and TRBJ2-1, with TRBD2 matching over 8 bases. This CDR3 has 11 amino acids. The germline V gene encodes CDR1 SQVTM and CDR2 ANQGSEA. V was pared by 5 bases and J by 13 bases, with 7 bases of the junction left unmatched. The DNA of the CDR3 is TGCAGCGTTTACTTCGGGGGGGTCCAGTTCTTC. Translation: CSVYFGGVQFF.

The V call is TRBV4-1, the J call TRBJ2-1, with 8 bases aligning to TRBD2. The CDR3 contains 18 residues. CDR1 is MGHRA and CDR2 is YSYEKL in the germline V gene. J gave up 3 bases and V 4 bases, and 14 bases lay outside the gene matches. CDR3 DNA sequence: TGCGCCAGCAGCCCCGGACTAGCTAAAAGTAAGGTCTACAATGAGCAGTTCTTC. This encodes CASSPGLAKSKVYNEQFF.

This chain links TRBV7-2 with TRBJ1-2, with TRBD1 matching 8 bases. Germline CDR1 is SGHTA and CDR2 is FQGNSA. V shed 1 base, J shed 4 bases, and the junction held 5 bases outside the gene matches. This CDR3 has 15 residues. The CDR3 reads CASSLETGGFYGYTF. Here the CDR3 DNA reads TGTGCCAGCAGCTTAGAAACAGGGGGATTCTATGGCTACACCTTC. Full variable domain (remainder filled in from reference TRBV7-2 and TRBJ1-2): GAGVSQSPSNKVTEKGKDVELRCDPISGHTALYWYRQSLGQGLEFLIYFQGNSAPDKSGLPSDRFSAERTGGSVSTLTIQRTQQEDSAVYLCASSLETGGFYGYTFGSGTRLTVV.

The V and J genes are TRBV29-1 and TRBJ2-4; TRBD2 is a possible D gene (6 bases). TRBJ2-7 explains the end of the DNA better; the J call may be wrong. The CDR3 runs 13 residues. Germline lookup yields CDR1 SQVTM and CDR2 ANQGSEA. The CDR3 reads CSVVGGGIYEQYF. CDR3 in DNA: TGCAGCGTTGTGGGCGGCGGGATCTACGAGCAGTACTTC.

This sequence joins TRBV12-3 or TRBV12-4 and TRBJ2-7; TRBD2 matches 14 bases. The CDR3 length is 15 residues. The V segment lost 5 bases and the J segment 2 bases; nucleotides outside the gene matches: 2. The CDR3 DNA reads TGTGCCAGCAGTGGGACTAGCGGGAGCCCCTACGAGCAGTACTTC. Encoded protein: CASSGTSGSPYEQYF.

This rearrangement joins TRBV10-3 to TRBJ2-7; maybe TRBD1 (6 bases). V was cut by 6 bases and J by 3 bases, with 18 bases left in between. CDR1 ENHRY and CDR2 SYGVKD come from the germline V gene. The CDR3 runs to 15 residues. The CDR3 DNA follows: TGTGCCATCAGGATTGACACGCAGGGGATCTACGAGCAGTACTTC. Translating it yields CAIRIDTQGIYEQYF.

The chain has TRBV7-9 and TRBJ1-4; D is perhaps TRBD1 (5 bases). The CDR3 runs to 13 residues. Trimming pared 8 bases from V and 8 bases from J, leaving 15 bases between. Germline-derived CDR1 and CDR2 are SEHNR and FQNEAQ (reference sequence). CDR3 residues: CASSRALGEKLFF. The CDR3 nucleotides read TGTGCCAGCTCCAGGGCCCTTGGGGAAAAACTGTTTTTT.

The chain employs TRBV15 and TRBJ1-4, with TRBD1 matching 7 bases. The CDR3 covers 15 residues. Germline assignment: CDR1 LNHNV and CDR2 YYDKDF (reference sequence). J lost 7 bases, V lost 0 bases, and 5 bases had no gene match. CDR3 protein: CATSREGQRGEKLFF. The DNA of the CDR3 is TGTGCCACCAGCAGAGAGGGACAGAGAGGTGAAAAACTGTTTTTT.

This clonotype has just a few counts. The V and J genes are TRBV6-2 or TRBV6-3 and TRBJ1-5, with D unclear. This CDR3 comprises 17 residues. V was cut by 6 bases and J by 0 bases, with 18 bases left in between. CDR1 is MNHEY, CDR2 SVGEGT, per germline. CDR3 sequence: CASSPRVRAPSNQPQHF. CDR3 nucleotides: TGTGCCAGCAGCCCTCGGGTGAGGGCGCCTAGCAATCAGCCCCAGCATTTT.

This clonotype was picked up one time. The V and J genes are TRBV28 and TRBJ2-1, with D possibly being TRBD2 (5 bases). This CDR3 has 12 residues. Germline values: CDR1 MDHEN, CDR2 SYDVKM. Trimming cost V 11 bases and J 5 bases, with 13 bases left between them. CDR3 DNA: TGTGCCGCGGGCCACCTCGACAATGAGCAGTTCTTC. Residues: CAAGHLDNEQFF.

The chain links TRBV12-3 or TRBV12-4 to TRBJ1-2; D unclear. There are 13 residues in the CDR3. With 3 bases removed from V and 0 bases from J, the gap between germline ends came to 5 bases. The CDR3 reads CASSFNSNYGYTF. The CDR3 DNA is TGTGCCAGCAGTTTTAACTCTAACTATGGCTACACCTTC.

This clonotype was detected only a few times. The genes are TRBV20-1 and TRBJ2-7; D is perhaps TRBD2 (5 bases). The length of the CDR3 is 15 residues. The V end was cut by 6 bases, the J end by 6 bases, with 24 bases between. Germline V gene lookup returns CDR1 DFQATT and CDR2 SNEGSKA (reference sequence). The CDR3 loop is CSAKTQTNAECEQYF. CDR3 sequence (DNA): TGCAGTGCCAAGACGCAGACTAACGCTGAGTGCGAGCAGTACTTC.

This chain links TRBV15 with TRBJ2-3, with TRBD1 identical over 7 bases. Looked up from germline, CDR1 is LNHNV and CDR2 is YYDKDF (reference sequence). The junction had 9 bases not matched to a gene; V was cut back by 3 bases and J by 3 bases. The CDR3 loop spans 16 amino acids. The DNA of the CDR3 is TGTGCCACCAGCAGGAGCTGGGGACAGTCGACAGATACGCAGTATTTT. Protein: CATSRSWGQSTDTQYF.

The gene calls are TRBV7-9 and TRBJ2-4; TRBD1 aligns across 8 bases. The tail of the sequence fits TRBJ2-7 better, so the J call may be wrong. The CDR3 extends over 15 amino acids. The V gene's germline CDR1 is SEHNR and CDR2 FQNEAQ (reference sequence). The CDR3 reads CASSLGTGIAYEQYF. CDR3 nucleotide sequence: TGTGCCAGCAGCTTAGGGACAGGGATCGCGTACGAGCAGTACTTC.

The chain uses TRBV29-1 and TRBJ1-4; D unclear. Trimming cost V 3 bases and J 2 bases, with 7 bases left between them. The CDR3 runs 13 residues. CDR1 and CDR2 from the germline V gene are SQVTM and ANQGSEA. CDR3 sequence (DNA): TGCAGCGTTGAGTTCCCGACTAATGAAAAACTGTTTTTT. It encodes CSVEFPTNEKLFF. Complete variable domain (other parts from reference TRBV29-1 and TRBJ1-4): SAVISQKPSRDICQRGTSLTIQCQVDSQVTMMFWYRQQPGQSLTLIATANQGSEATYESGFVIDKFPISRPNLTFSTLTVSNMSPEDSSIYLCSVEFPTNEKLFFGSGTQLSVL.

CDR3 residues: CASSQETGADTEAFF. The CDR3 DNA is TGCGCCAGCAGCCAAGAAACAGGGGCAGACACTGAAGCTTTCTTT. The chain has TRBV4-3 and TRBJ1-1, with 7 bases fitting TRBD1. Germline V gene data show CDR1 as LGHNA and CDR2 as YSLEER. This CDR3 is 15 amino acids long. The ends lost 0 bases at V and 3 bases at J; junction bases unmatched: 4.

The chain is built from TRBV20-1 and TRBJ1-6; D might be TRBD1 (5 bases). Trimming took 0 bases from V and 10 from J, leaving 10 bases between them. The germline V gene has CDR1 DFQATT and CDR2 SNEGSKA (reference sequence). The CDR3 totals 13 residues. CDR3 region: CSAREGGYSPLHF. In DNA form, the CDR3 reads TGCAGTGCTAGAGAGGGGGGGTACTCACCCCTCCACTTT.

This chain links TRBV29-1 with TRBJ2-7; 8 positions agree with TRBD2. Germline trimming cut 3 bases from V and 6 bases from J; bases unmatched to any gene: 10. Germline V gene data show CDR1 as SQVTM and CDR2 as ANQGSEA. The CDR3 runs to 14 residues. CDR3 in amino acids: CSVEGLGLASEQYF. In DNA, the CDR3 is TGCAGCGTTGAGGGGTTAGGACTAGCCTCCGAGCAGTACTTC.

The genes are TRBV12-3 or TRBV12-4 and TRBJ2-3; D gene unclear. V was clipped by 5 bases and J by 6 bases, with 9 bases between them. This CDR3 is 12 amino acids long. CDR3 protein: CASSPSVDTQYF. The CDR3 nucleotides read TGTGCCAGCAGTCCTTCGGTCGATACGCAGTATTTT.

This clonotype was picked up a small number of times. The CDR3, as DNA: TGTGCCAGCAGCCTGGACAGGGGTAGTTTCGGAGAGACCCAGTACTTC. Translated: CASSLDRGSFGETQYF. The chain joins TRBV12-3 or TRBV12-4 to TRBJ2-5; 9 bases match TRBD1. The CDR3 sequence is 16 residues long. Germline trimming cut 6 bases from V and 4 bases from J; bases unmatched to any gene: 12.

The chain joins TRBV13 to TRBJ2-3; TRBD2 agrees at 9 bases. The CDR3 has 15 amino acids. Losses at the gene ends were 7 bases for V and 9 bases for J; bases not matched to a gene: 14. Germline-derived CDR1 and CDR2 are PRHDT and FYEKMQ (reference sequence). The CDR3 sequence is CASMVAGEGSYTQYF. The CDR3 nucleotides read TGTGCCAGCATGGTAGCGGGAGAAGGGTCTTACACGCAGTATTTT. Using reference TRBV13 and TRBJ2-3 for the parts outside the CDR3, the full variable domain is AAGVIQSPRHLIKEKRETATLKCYPIPRHDTVYWYQQGPGQDPQFLISFYEKMQSDKGSIPDRFSAQQFSDYHSELNMSSLELGDSALYFCASMVAGEGSYTQYFGPGTRLTVL.

Turning to this clonotype: A read error may produce the germline difference seen at one junction end. V gene TRBV2 combines with J gene TRBJ1-2; 9 bases are a match to TRBD1. The CDR3 runs 17 residues. Looked up from germline, CDR1 is SNHLY and CDR2 is FYNNEI. CDR3 nucleotides: TGCGCCAGCAGGGGACAGGGTCCCGCTTGGGATAACTATGGCTACACCTTC. Translating it yields CASRGQGPAWDNYGYTF.

This sequence joins TRBV6-6 and TRBJ2-4, with D possibly called TRBD1 or TRBD2 (5 bases each). Trimming took 2 bases from V and 9 from J, leaving 23 bases between them. This CDR3 contains 17 residues. Germline values: CDR1 MNHNY, CDR2 SVGAGI (reference sequence). CDR3 region: CASSYAPWDGKHFIQYF. The DNA of the CDR3 is TGTGCCAGCAGTTACGCCCCCTGGGACGGGAAACATTTCATTCAGTACTTC.

The chain links TRBV4-2 to TRBJ2-1; 15 bases line up with TRBD2. V gave up 1 base and J gave up 0 bases; unmatched junction bases: 10. The CDR3 has 21 amino acids. Germline V gives CDR1 LGHNA, CDR2 YNFKEQ. CDR3 in DNA: TGTGCCAGCAGCCAAGGGCCCGGACTAGCGGGGGGGACCCTCTCCTACAATGAGCAGTTCTTC. Its protein is CASSQGPGLAGGTLSYNEQFF.

The V call is TRBV5-1, the J call TRBJ2-3, with 9 bases that match TRBD2. The CDR3 loop spans 16 amino acids. CDR1 SGHRS and CDR2 YFSETQ come from the germline V gene. Germline trimming cut 1 base from V and 3 bases from J; bases unmatched to any gene: 6. The CDR3 spells CASSLSQRGVTDTQYF. CDR3 nucleotides: TGCGCCAGCAGCTTGAGCCAGCGGGGGGTGACAGATACGCAGTATTTT.

There are a few counts of this clonotype. The chain recombines TRBV6-5 with TRBJ1-4; 7 bases match TRBD1. Per germline, CDR1 MNHEY and CDR2 SVGAGI. V lost 2 bases to trimming and J lost 2 bases; unmatched junction nucleotides: 2. The CDR3 consists of 15 residues. For the CDR3, the DNA is TGTGCCAGCAGTTACGCAGGGGGGACTAATGAAAAACTGTTTTTT. It yields the protein CASSYAGGTNEKLFF.

The chain has TRBV5-5 and TRBJ2-5; the match to TRBD1 covers 10 bases. Germline V gene lookup returns CDR1 SGHKS and CDR2 YYEKEE (reference sequence). With 0 bases clipped from V and 4 bases from J, the junction kept 6 bases outside the gene matches. The CDR3 extends over 16 amino acids. In DNA form, the CDR3 reads TGTGCCAGCAGCTTGGAAGCAGGACAGGGGGGAGAGACCCAGTACTTC. Translating it yields CASSLEAGQGGETQYF.

This clonotype has only a few counts. This chain links TRBV7-2 with TRBJ2-1; 7 bases match TRBD2. The CDR3 length is 16 residues. Trimming cost V 1 base and J 7 bases; bases outside gene matches: 10. Looked up from germline, CDR1 is SGHTA and CDR2 is FQGNSA. The DNA of the CDR3 is TGTGCCAGCAGCTTAGTTGGCGGGAGAGTGGAGAATGAGCAGTTCTTC. This encodes CASSLVGGRVENEQFF.

The table lists this clonotype with a few counts. V usage is TRBV24-1 and J usage is TRBJ1-2; D not certain. Germline CDR1 reads KGHDR; CDR2 reads SFDVKD. This CDR3 comprises 12 residues. V lost 2 bases and J lost 2, with 2 bases in between. The DNA for the CDR3 is TGTGCCACCAGTGATTCGAACTATGGCTACACCTTC. This sequence encodes CATSDSNYGYTF.

Regarding this clonotype: Germline is not matched at one junction end, which may reflect a read error. The rearrangement uses TRBV4-3 and TRBJ1-5; perhaps TRBD1 as D (5 bases). The V gene's germline CDR1 is LGHNA and CDR2 YSLEER. The CDR3 has 15 residues. CDR3 DNA: TGCGCCGGCAGCCCCCGGGGGAGCCCCAATCAGCCCCAGCATTTT. Translating gives CAGSPRGSPNQPQHF.

This clonotype was observed a few times. J is TRBJ1-2 and V is TRBV21-1. TRBV21-1 represents a pseudogene. CDR3 length: 14 residues. CDR3 region: CASSNLHGPYGYTF. As DNA, the CDR3 is TGTGCCAGCAGCAACCTCCACGGCCCATATGGCTACACCTTC.

This chain uses TRBV2 with TRBJ1-6, with a tentative D call TRBD1 (6 bases). The CDR3 spans 14 residues. The V gene lost 10 bases and the J gene lost 0 bases, with 10 bases spanning the gap. Germline lookup yields CDR1 SNHLY and CDR2 FYNNEI. CDR3 in DNA: TGTGCCAAACAGGGAAGCTCCTATAATTCACCCCTCCACTTT. It codes for CAKQGSSYNSPLHF. Using reference TRBV2 and TRBJ1-6 for the parts outside the CDR3, the full variable domain is EPEVTQTPSHQVTQMGQEVILRCVPISNHLYFYWYRQILGQKVEFLVSFYNNEISEKSEIFDDQFSVERPDGSNFTLKIRSTKLEDSAMYFCAKQGSSYNSPLHFGNGTRLTVT.